The 32 T cell receptor beta chains presented below share a single source sample, sequenced in a study of CXCR3-negative and CXCR3-positive naive CD8 T cells. The authors made the TRB cDNA libraries by 5' RACE using UMI labels. TCRdb re-called the 5' RACE reads; every CDR3 protein appears as one record, without DNA. The repertoire table contains tens of thousands of distinct CDR3 sequences. The sequenced material came from naive CXCR3- CD8+ T cells from blood. Subset noted: CD45RO-CCR7+CD27+CD95- naive CD8+ T cells lacking CXCR3 (TNR3-). All receptors derive from a human donor in good health. Some clones in this sample may be carry-over from other donors' samples.

The rearrangement links TRBV4-2 to TRBJ2-7; the D gene TCRdb calls, TRBD2, cannot be checked with no DNA. Germline loops: CDR1 LGHNA, CDR2 YNFKEQ. The CDR3 covers 16 residues. The chain's CDR3 is CASSQDWRGEPYEQYF.

V gene TRBV29-1 combines with J gene TRBJ2-7; TCRdb proposes TRBD2, but this gene call is untestable without DNA. Germline V gives CDR1 SQVTM, CDR2 ANQGSEA. The CDR3 runs 14 residues. The CDR3 loop reads CSVDGLAGVDEQYF.

The V gene is TRBV4-1, the J gene TRBJ2-7; TCRdb reports TRBD2, a call that lacks DNA to check it against. The CDR3 has 15 amino acids. Germline CDR1 is MGHRA and CDR2 is YSYEKL. CDR3 region: CASSQDVTSGGRKYF.

The chain is built from TRBV25-1 and TRBJ1-1; TCRdb picks TRBD1, but there is no DNA to check that call. Looked up from germline, CDR1 is MGHDK and CDR2 is SYGVNS. This CDR3 contains 13 residues. The CDR3 is CASSVRQGLEAFF.

This chain connects TRBV12-3 or TRBV12-4 to TRBJ2-3; TCRdb selects TRBD1, and the lack of DNA leaves this call unchecked. The CDR3 consists of 16 residues. The CDR3 sequence: CASSPLTGGNQDTQYF.

The V and J genes are TRBV6-5 and TRBJ2-4; TCRdb's D call of TRBD1 is untestable without DNA. This CDR3 is 14 amino acids long. The V gene's germline CDR1 is MNHEY and CDR2 SVGAGI. CDR3 protein: CASRSPRAKNIQYF.

This chain's CDR3 is CASSLESTSGRDFQETQYF. The V gene is TRBV5-5, the J gene TRBJ2-5; TCRdb's D call of TRBD2 is untestable without DNA. Germline CDR1 is SGHKS and CDR2 is YYEKEE (reference sequence). CDR3 length: 19 residues.

The chain carries TRBV30 and TRBJ1-5. CDR3 length: 13 residues. Germline V gene data show CDR1 as GTSNPN and CDR2 as SVGIG (reference sequence). The CDR3 region is CAWSDTGHQPQHF.

This chain links TRBV12-3 or TRBV12-4 with TRBJ1-1; TCRdb proposes TRBD1, but this gene call is untestable without DNA. This CDR3 is built from 14 residues. The CDR3 reads CASSLWGGNTEAFF.

J is TRBJ2-5 and V is TRBV7-4. The germline V gene has CDR1 SGHVT and CDR2 SQSDAQ. CDR3 length equals 16 residues. The CDR3 sequence is CASSLKVFRAEETQYF.

This chain links TRBV28 with TRBJ1-1. Germline CDR1 and CDR2: MDHEN and SYDVKM. This CDR3 has 15 amino acids. CDR3 amino acids: CASSFPDSGGTEAFF. The full variable domain, with the rest looked up from reference TRBV28 and TRBJ1-1, is DVKVTQSSRYLVKRTGEKVFLECVQDMDHENMFWYRQDPGLGLRLIYFSYDVKMKEKGDIPEGYSVSREKKERFSLILESASTNQTSMYLCASSFPDSGGTEAFFGQGTRLTVV.

The chain combines TRBV4-1 with TRBJ1-1; the D gene TCRdb calls, TRBD1, cannot be checked with no DNA. Germline V gene sequence: CDR1 MGHRA, CDR2 YSYEKL. The CDR3 is 16 amino acids. Here the CDR3 reads CASTPLAGQLNTEAFF.

V is TRBV5-1 and J is TRBJ2-7; the TCRdb call, TRBD2, lacks DNA for checking. The CDR3 has 14 residues. Germline V lookup: CDR1 SGHRS, CDR2 YFSETQ. Here the CDR3 reads CASSLPDGRDEQYF.

V and J are TRBV28 and TRBJ1-1; no DNA is available, so the TRBD1 call from TCRdb remains unchecked. Germline V gives CDR1 MDHEN, CDR2 SYDVKM. This CDR3 comprises 11 residues. The CDR3 is CASSSRADAFF.

The chain employs TRBV29-1 and TRBJ2-2; the TCRdb D gene call, TRBD2, has no DNA to confirm it. The CDR3 runs 15 residues. Germline CDR1 SQVTM, CDR2 ANQGSEA. This CDR3 is CSVLLEGTYTGELFF.

This chain links TRBV29-1 with TRBJ2-3; TCRdb lists TRBD1, though no DNA is available to test this call. The CDR3 consists of 13 residues. Germline-derived CDR1 and CDR2 are SQVTM and ANQGSEA. CDR3 protein: CSVPDRGPDTQYF.

V usage is TRBV7-2 and J usage is TRBJ2-7; TCRdb selects TRBD1, and the lack of DNA leaves this call unchecked. There are 12 residues in the CDR3. Per the germline V gene, CDR1 is SGHTA and CDR2 is FQGNSA. The CDR3 sequence is CASSSTGYEQYF.

The CDR3 here is CASSQSTENTEAFF. The chain links TRBV4-2 to TRBJ1-1; TCRdb outputs TRBD1, but without DNA this stays unchecked. The CDR3 sequence is 14 residues long. CDR1 and CDR2 (germline): LGHNA, YNFKEQ.

The chain has TRBV3-1 and TRBJ2-2; TCRdb indicates TRBD1, and absent DNA this call remains unverified. CDR1 is LGHDT and CDR2 is YNNKEL in the germline V gene (reference sequence). This CDR3 is 18 amino acids long. CDR3 loop: CASSQAGPGHRGTGELFF.

This sequence joins TRBV28 and TRBJ1-2; TCRdb selects TRBD1, and the lack of DNA leaves this call unchecked. Germline lookup yields CDR1 MDHEN and CDR2 SYDVKM. The CDR3 consists of 16 residues. The CDR3 loop reads CASSTTGQLLNYGYTF.

This chain links TRBV5-1 with TRBJ1-2; TCRdb lists TRBD1, though no DNA is available to test this call. The CDR3 contains 19 residues. Germline V gene sequence: CDR1 SGHRS, CDR2 YFSETQ. CDR3 residues: CASSLVKGNDPVGSMRYTF.

The chain joins TRBV5-1 to TRBJ2-7; the D call from TCRdb, TRBD2, cannot be confirmed without DNA. CDR3 length: 17 residues. The V gene's germline CDR1 is SGHRS and CDR2 YFSETQ. CDR3 amino acids: CASSLGLAGGYRDEQYF.

V and J are TRBV7-9 and TRBJ1-1; TCRdb's D call, TRBD1, is unchecked because there is no DNA. The CDR3 is 16 amino acids. Germline V gene sequence: CDR1 SEHNR, CDR2 FQNEAQ (reference sequence). CDR3 amino acids: CASSPRTGGVSTEAFF.

The chain employs TRBV29-1 and TRBJ2-6. Germline V gives CDR1 SQVTM, CDR2 ANQGSEA. This CDR3 has 17 residues. CDR3 residues: CSVERVDYVSGANVLTF.

The chain recombines TRBV29-1 with TRBJ2-2; TCRdb's D call of TRBD1 is untestable without DNA. The CDR3 has 12 residues. CDR1 and CDR2 from the germline V gene are SQVTM and ANQGSEA. The CDR3 here is CSVARGTGELFF.

The chain is built from TRBV12-3 or TRBV12-4 and TRBJ1-1; TCRdb's D call of TRBD1 is untestable without DNA. The CDR3 is 13 amino acids. CDR3 sequence: CASSFGGVTEAFF.

The rearrangement links TRBV5-1 to TRBJ2-7; with no DNA, the TCRdb D assignment of TRBD1 cannot be verified. Per germline, CDR1 SGHRS and CDR2 YFSETQ. This CDR3 contains 14 residues. The CDR3 region is CASSFKTDAYEQYF.

J is TRBJ2-1 and V is TRBV5-4; TCRdb's assignment of TRBD1 cannot be checked, as there is no DNA. The germline CDR1 and CDR2 sequences are SGHNT and YYREEE (reference sequence). The CDR3 has 16 residues. The CDR3 here is CASSLEQGLGYNEQFF.

The chain uses TRBV7-3 and TRBJ2-1; TCRdb picks TRBD1, but there is no DNA to check that call. Per germline, CDR1 SGHTA and CDR2 FQGTGA. This CDR3 region has 17 residues. The chain's CDR3 is CASSLLPRGMAYNEQFF.

The V call is TRBV7-9, the J call TRBJ2-2; the TRBD1 assignment by TCRdb is unverifiable without DNA. The CDR3 length is 15 residues. Germline CDR1 SEHNR, CDR2 FQNEAQ (reference sequence). The chain's CDR3 is CASRKQGEDTGELFF.

The chain joins TRBV6-4 to TRBJ1-2; with no DNA, the TCRdb D assignment of TRBD1 cannot be verified. Germline assignment: CDR1 MRHNA and CDR2 SNTAGT. The CDR3 has 14 amino acids. CDR3 region: CASSQGQGTDGYTF.

V is TRBV3-1 and J is TRBJ2-7; TCRdb's D call, TRBD2, is unchecked because there is no DNA. The CDR3 extends over 18 amino acids. Germline V gene lookup returns CDR1 LGHDT and CDR2 YNNKEL (reference sequence). CDR3 residues: CASSQVVGTRTNLYEQYF.